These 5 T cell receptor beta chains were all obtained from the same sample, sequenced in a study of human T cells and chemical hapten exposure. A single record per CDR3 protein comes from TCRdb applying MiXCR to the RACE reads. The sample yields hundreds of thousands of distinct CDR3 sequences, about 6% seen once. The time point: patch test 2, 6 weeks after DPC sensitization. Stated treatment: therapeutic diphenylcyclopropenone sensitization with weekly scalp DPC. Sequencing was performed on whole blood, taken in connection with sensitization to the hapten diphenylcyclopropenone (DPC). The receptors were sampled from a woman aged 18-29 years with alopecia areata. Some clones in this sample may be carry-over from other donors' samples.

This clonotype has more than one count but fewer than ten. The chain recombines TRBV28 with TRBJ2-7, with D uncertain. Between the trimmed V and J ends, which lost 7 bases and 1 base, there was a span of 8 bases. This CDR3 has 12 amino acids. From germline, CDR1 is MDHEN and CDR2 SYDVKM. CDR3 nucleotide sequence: TGTGCCAGCAAAGGTCAATCCTACGAGCAGTACTTC. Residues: CASKGQSYEQYF.

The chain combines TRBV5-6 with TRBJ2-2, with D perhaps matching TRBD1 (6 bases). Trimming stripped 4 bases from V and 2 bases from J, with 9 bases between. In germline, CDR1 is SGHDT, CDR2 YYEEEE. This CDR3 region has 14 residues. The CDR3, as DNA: TGTGCCAGCAGCAGGGGACATAACACCGGGGAGCTGTTTTTT. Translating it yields CASSRGHNTGELFF.

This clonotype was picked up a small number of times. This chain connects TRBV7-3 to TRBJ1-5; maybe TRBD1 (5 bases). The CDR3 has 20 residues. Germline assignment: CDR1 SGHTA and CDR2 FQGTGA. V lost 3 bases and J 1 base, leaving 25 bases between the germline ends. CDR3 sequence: CASSFNSERTGRGSNQPQHF. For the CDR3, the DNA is TGTGCCAGCAGCTTTAACTCCGAAAGAACGGGGAGGGGAAGCAATCAGCCCCAGCATTTT.

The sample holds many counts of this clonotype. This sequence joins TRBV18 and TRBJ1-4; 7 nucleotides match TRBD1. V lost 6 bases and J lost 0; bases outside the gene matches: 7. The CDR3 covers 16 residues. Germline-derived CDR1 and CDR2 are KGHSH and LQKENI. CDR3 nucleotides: TGTGCCAGCTCCGTGACAGGGTACCCAACTAATGAAAAACTGTTTTTT. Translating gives CASSVTGYPTNEKLFF.

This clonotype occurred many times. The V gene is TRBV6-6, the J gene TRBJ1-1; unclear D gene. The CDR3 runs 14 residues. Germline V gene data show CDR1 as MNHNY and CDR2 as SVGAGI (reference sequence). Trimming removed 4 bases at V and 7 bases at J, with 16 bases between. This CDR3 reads CASSFSTPKDEAFF. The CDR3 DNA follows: TGTGCCAGCAGTTTCAGTACCCCGAAAGATGAAGCTTTCTTT.